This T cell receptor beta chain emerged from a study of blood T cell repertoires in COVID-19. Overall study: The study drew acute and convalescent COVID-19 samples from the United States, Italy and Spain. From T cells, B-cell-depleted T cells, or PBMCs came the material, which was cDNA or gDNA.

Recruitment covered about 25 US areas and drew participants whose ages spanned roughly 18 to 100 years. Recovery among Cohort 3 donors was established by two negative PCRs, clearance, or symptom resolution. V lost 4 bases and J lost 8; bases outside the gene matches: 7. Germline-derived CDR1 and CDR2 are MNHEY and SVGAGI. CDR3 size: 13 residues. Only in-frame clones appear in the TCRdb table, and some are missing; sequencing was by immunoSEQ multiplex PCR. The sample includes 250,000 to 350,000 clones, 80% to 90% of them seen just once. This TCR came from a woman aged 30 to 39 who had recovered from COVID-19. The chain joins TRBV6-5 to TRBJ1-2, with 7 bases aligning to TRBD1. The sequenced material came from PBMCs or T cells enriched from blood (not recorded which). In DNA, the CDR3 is TGTGCCAGCAGTTCCTACGACAGGGAGGGCTACACCTTC. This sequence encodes CASSSYDREGYTF.